One and the same sample provided the 27 T cell receptor beta chains below, sequenced in a study of OX40 agonist ivuxolimab in advanced cancers. TCRdb's copy holds only in-frame clones and misses some; the assay was immunoSEQ multiplex PCR. The table has tens of thousands of clones, 70% to 90% seen once. Sample: CD4+ or CD8+ T cells sorted from blood, taken in a trial of the OX40 agonist ivuxolimab. These receptors were taken from an adult with an advanced solid tumor such as melanoma, head and neck, liver or kidney cancer.

The V call is TRBV13, the J call TRBJ2-7; 8 bases match TRBD2. This CDR3 has 14 amino acids. Germline trimming cut 1 base from V and 3 bases from J; bases unmatched to any gene: 2. CDR1 and CDR2 from the germline V gene are PRHDT and FYEKMQ (reference sequence). The CDR3 protein is CASSLAGGDYEQYF. CDR3 nucleotides: TGTGCCAGCAGCTTAGCCGGGGGGGACTACGAGCAGTACTTC.

This sequence joins TRBV6-4 and TRBJ2-7, with 9 bases aligning to TRBD1. Germline V lookup: CDR1 MRHNA, CDR2 SNTAGT. Unmatched junction bases numbered 7, after V lost 0 bases and J lost 7 bases. The CDR3 sequence is 15 residues long. The CDR3 coding sequence is TGTGCCAGCAGTGACTCACAACAGGGGGCGAGAGAGCAGTACTTC. It codes for CASSDSQQGAREQYF.

V is TRBV28 and J is TRBJ1-4, with 9 bases fitting TRBD1. Trimming at V came to 4 bases and at J to 6 bases, leaving 6 bases not matched to a gene. The CDR3 extends over 15 amino acids. Germline V lookup: CDR1 MDHEN, CDR2 SYDVKM. The CDR3 reads CASSSRTGADEKLFF. In DNA, the CDR3 is TGTGCCAGCAGTTCCAGGACAGGGGCGGATGAAAAACTGTTTTTT.

The chain is built from TRBV19 and TRBJ1-6; 10 bases line up with TRBD1. The V segment lost 3 bases and the J segment 3 bases; nucleotides outside the gene matches: 5. CDR1 is LNHDA and CDR2 is SQIVND in the germline V gene (reference sequence). This CDR3 comprises 17 residues. The CDR3 coding sequence is TGTGCCAGTAGTATGGGACAGGGGCCCGGCTATAATTCACCCCTCCACTTT. Amino acids: CASSMGQGPGYNSPLHF. The full variable domain, rest sourced from reference TRBV19 and TRBJ1-6, is DGGITQSPKYLFRKEGQNVTLSCEQNLNHDAMYWYRQDPGQGLRLIYYSQIVNDFQKGDIAEGYSVSREKKESFPLTVTSAQKNPTAFYLCASSMGQGPGYNSPLHFGNGTRLTVT.

This chain uses TRBV4-1 with TRBJ1-3; TRBD1 is a possible D gene (5 bases). The V end lost 4 bases, the J end lost 0 bases, and 7 bases lay between the germline ends. The CDR3 loop spans 14 amino acids. Germline V gene sequence: CDR1 MGHRA, CDR2 YSYEKL. CDR3 amino acids: CASSLGGSGNTIYF. The CDR3 nucleotides read TGCGCCAGCAGCCTTGGGGGCTCTGGAAACACCATATATTTT.

A remark on this clone: One end of the junction fails to match germline, which may point to a read error. J is TRBJ2-5 and V is TRBV11-2; 8 bases fit TRBD2. CDR3 length: 16 residues. Per germline, CDR1 SGHAT and CDR2 FQNNGV. CDR3: CASRLEVAGGRETQYF. In nucleotides, the CDR3 is TGTGCCAGCAGATTAGAGGTTGCGGGAGGTAGAGAGACCCAGTACTTC.

V is TRBV11-3 and J is TRBJ2-7; D remains ambiguous. V lost 0 bases, J lost 7 bases, and 19 bases lay in between. The length of the CDR3 is 16 residues. Germline values: CDR1 SGHNT, CDR2 YENEEA. CDR3 sequence: CASSLDFAPVTVEQYF. The CDR3 nucleotides are TGTGCCAGCAGCTTAGATTTCGCCCCGGTTACGGTTGAGCAGTACTTC.

The chain has TRBV7-9 and TRBJ2-5; D remains ambiguous. Germline V gene data show CDR1 as SEHNR and CDR2 as FQNEAQ (reference sequence). The CDR3 is made up of 14 amino acids. V was clipped by 2 bases and J by 4 bases, with 11 bases between them. CDR3 region: CASSLIPGPETQYF. The CDR3 coding sequence is TGTGCCAGCAGCTTAATTCCGGGCCCAGAGACCCAGTACTTC.

This clone turned up a few times. This sequence joins TRBV5-4 and TRBJ1-1, with 7 bases matching TRBD1. Germline loops: CDR1 SGHNT, CDR2 YYREEE (reference sequence). With V trimmed by 1 base and J by 4 bases, 7 bases remained unmatched. CDR3 length equals 15 residues. DNA of the CDR3: TGTGCCAGCAGCTTGACAGGGGTGGGAAGCACTGAAGCTTTCTTT. This sequence encodes CASSLTGVGSTEAFF. Full variable domain (rest looked up from reference TRBV5-4 and TRBJ1-1): ETGVTQSPTHLIKTRGQQVTLRCSSQSGHNTVSWYQQALGQGPQFIFQYYREEENGRGNFPPRFSGLQFPNYSSELNVNALELDDSALYLCASSLTGVGSTEAFFGQGTRLTVV.

This chain links TRBV9 with TRBJ2-1; 9 bases map to TRBD1. The germline V gene encodes CDR1 SGDLS and CDR2 YYNGEE. There are 15 residues in the CDR3. V shed 4 bases, J shed 7 bases, and the junction held 9 bases outside the gene matches. For the CDR3, the DNA is TGTGCCAGCAGCCCCCTCCGGACAGGGGATAATGAGCAGTTCTTC. Translating it yields CASSPLRTGDNEQFF.

The genes are TRBV5-1 and TRBJ1-2; D ambiguous. The CDR3 is 16 amino acids. V lost 0 bases and J 2 bases, leaving 14 bases between the germline ends. CDR1 is SGHRS and CDR2 is YFSETQ in the germline V gene. In DNA form, the CDR3 reads TGCGCCAGCAGCTTGGTTAACAACAGAAAAAACTATGGCTACACCTTC. It codes for CASSLVNNRKNYGYTF.

This clone appeared a single time. V is TRBV4-1 and J is TRBJ1-3; D is undetermined. Germline V gene data show CDR1 as MGHRA and CDR2 as YSYEKL. V was clipped by 4 bases and J by 4 bases, with 11 bases between them. The CDR3 is 14 residues long. CDR3 protein: CASSLQSGGNTIYF. The CDR3 coding sequence is TGCGCCAGCAGCCTTCAGAGTGGCGGAAACACCATATATTTT.

The chain links TRBV11-2 to TRBJ2-7; TRBD2 aligns across 15 bases. There are 19 residues in the CDR3. Trimming removed 0 bases from V and 4 bases from J; junction bases left unmatched: 10. Germline V gene data show CDR1 as SGHAT and CDR2 as FQNNGV. This CDR3 is CASSLEGLAGGGIFYEQYF. CDR3 DNA: TGTGCCAGCAGCTTAGAGGGACTAGCGGGAGGTGGTATTTTTTACGAGCAGTACTTC.

This CDR3 is CASSQGGQGPPDEQYF. The CDR3 DNA reads as TGCGCCAGCAGCCAAGGGGGGCAGGGGCCCCCCGACGAGCAGTACTTC. The gene calls are TRBV4-1 and TRBJ2-7; D possibly corresponds to TRBD1 (6 bases). V shed 1 base and J shed 5 bases, with 18 bases lying between them. The CDR3 extends over 16 amino acids. Germline V gene lookup returns CDR1 MGHRA and CDR2 YSYEKL.

V usage is TRBV5-8 and J usage is TRBJ2-1; D unresolved. Germline CDR1 reads SGHTS; CDR2 reads YDEGEE. The V end was cut by 0 bases, the J end by 5 bases, with 12 bases between. The CDR3 covers 15 residues. Here the CDR3 DNA reads TGTGCCAGCAGCTTGGGGGCCGGAGACAACAATGAGCAGTTCTTC. Translated, it gives CASSLGAGDNNEQFF.

This chain connects TRBV28 to TRBJ2-7; 8 bases fit TRBD1. The V gene's germline CDR1 is MDHEN and CDR2 SYDVKM. The CDR3 extends over 14 amino acids. Trimming took 7 bases from V and 2 from J; bases not matched to a gene: 7. The CDR3 bases are TGTGCCAGCAACGGGGGACAGGACCCCTACGAGCAGTACTTC. Translating gives CASNGGQDPYEQYF.

V usage is TRBV11-2 and J usage is TRBJ2-5; tentative D call: TRBD2 (6 bases). There are 14 residues in the CDR3. Germline lookup yields CDR1 SGHAT and CDR2 FQNNGV. With 5 bases removed from V and 2 bases from J, the gap between germline ends came to 12 bases. The CDR3 region has the DNA TGTGCCAGCAGCGGCCCGGAGGGGCAAGAGACCCAGTACTTC. Encoded protein: CASSGPEGQETQYF.

Only a few counts were recorded for this clone. The J gene is TRBJ2-7, the V gene TRBV11-2; TRBD2 agrees at 9 bases. Unmatched junction bases numbered 8, after V lost 2 bases and J lost 3 bases. The CDR3 has 16 residues. CDR1 SGHAT and CDR2 FQNNGV come from the germline V gene. The CDR3 DNA sequence: TGTGCCAGCAGCTTAAGGGCCCTAGCGGGAAGCTACGAGCAGTACTTC. It specifies CASSLRALAGSYEQYF. The full variable domain, in which reference TRBV11-2 and TRBJ2-7 provide the parts outside the CDR3, is EAGVAQSPRYKIIEKRQSVAFWCNPISGHATLYWYQQILGQGPKLLIQFQNNGVVDDSQLPKDRFSAERLKGVDSTLKIQPAKLEDSAVYLCASSLRALAGSYEQYFGPGTRLTVT.

The gene calls are TRBV19 and TRBJ1-6; D call uncertain. Germline loops: CDR1 LNHDA, CDR2 SQIVND (reference sequence). There are 13 residues in the CDR3. The V end lost 3 bases, the J end lost 7 bases, and 7 bases lay between the germline ends. The DNA of the CDR3 is TGTGCCAGTAGTATTTCGGAGAATTCACCCCTCCACTTT. It codes for CASSISENSPLHF.

The V gene is TRBV21-1, the J gene TRBJ1-3; the table names TRBD1, a call not compared with the DNA. TRBV21-1 is designated a pseudogene. The CDR3 is made up of 19 amino acids. The CDR3 DNA sequence: TGTGCCAGCAGCAAAGCGCAGGGGACAGGGGATTATTCTGGAAACACCATATATTTT. Translation: CASSKAQGTGDYSGNTIYF.

V is TRBV2 and J is TRBJ2-3, with 10 bases matching TRBD2. CDR1 is SNHLY and CDR2 is FYNNEI in the germline V gene. The length of the CDR3 is 16 residues. Losses at the gene ends were 2 bases for V and 4 bases for J; bases not matched to a gene: 6. The CDR3 spells CASSETQREGPDTQYF. The CDR3, as DNA: TGTGCCAGCAGTGAAACCCAGCGGGAGGGCCCAGATACGCAGTATTTT.

The V call is TRBV28, the J call TRBJ2-1; 8 nucleotides match TRBD2. CDR1 and CDR2 (germline): MDHEN, SYDVKM. The CDR3 totals 15 residues. J gave up 7 bases and V 5 bases, and 10 bases lay outside the gene matches. CDR3: CASSPGLAGVNEQFF. CDR3 DNA: TGTGCCAGCAGTCCCGGACTAGCCGGGGTTAATGAGCAGTTCTTC.

The chain joins TRBV25-1 to TRBJ1-1; tentatively, D is TRBD1 (6 bases). The CDR3 extends over 15 amino acids. Germline V gene data show CDR1 as MGHDK and CDR2 as SYGVNS. The V and J ends lost 6 bases and 0 bases respectively, with 14 bases between them. The CDR3 bases are TGTGCCAGCAGGGAGACAGGAGGGTTGAACACTGAAGCTTTCTTT. This translates into CASRETGGLNTEAFF.

This chain links TRBV13 with TRBJ2-7; 7 bases agree with TRBD1. This CDR3 has 18 amino acids. The junction had 15 bases not matched to a gene; V was cut back by 2 bases and J by 2 bases. Germline V gene lookup returns CDR1 PRHDT and CDR2 FYEKMQ (reference sequence). In DNA form, the CDR3 reads TGTGCCAGCAGCTTACTGGGGGTCGTGGGGACAGCTACCTACGAGCAGTACTTC. This translates into CASSLLGVVGTATYEQYF.

The chain recombines TRBV7-2 with TRBJ2-7; D is possibly TRBD2 (6 bases). CDR1 SGHTA and CDR2 FQGNSA come from the germline V gene. The CDR3 extends over 13 amino acids. Between the trimmed V and J ends, which lost 2 bases and 7 bases, there was a span of 12 bases. The CDR3 DNA sequence: TGTGCCAGCAGCTTATTCCGGGAGTGGGAGCAGTACTTC. Translating gives CASSLFREWEQYF.

The genes are TRBV13 and TRBJ2-5, with D tentatively TRBD1 (6 bases). Germline CDR1 PRHDT, CDR2 FYEKMQ (reference sequence). The CDR3 totals 13 residues. V was shortened by 4 bases and J by 2 bases, with 8 bases between the two germline ends. Written as DNA, the CDR3 is TGTGCCAGCAGCTCGGACAGACAAGAGACCCAGTACTTC. Translated: CASSSDRQETQYF.

CDR3 DNA sequence: TGTGCCAGCAGTCCAACCCCGGGACAGGGAACACGGGAAAATACGCAGTATTTT. Translation: CASSPTPGQGTRENTQYF. The rearrangement uses TRBV28 and TRBJ2-3; 9 bases are a match to TRBD1. Per the germline V gene, CDR1 is MDHEN and CDR2 is SYDVKM. CDR3 length: 18 residues. The trim removed 5 bases at V and 7 bases at J, leaving 19 bases unmatched.